This TCR beta chain was captured by sequencing in a study of human T cells and chemical hapten exposure. Regarding time point: pre-sensitization, week 0. Treatment: therapeutic diphenylcyclopropenone sensitization with weekly scalp DPC. The library attached unique molecular identifiers to individual cDNA molecules. One entry per CDR3 protein, called by TCRdb with MiXCR from the RACE reads. The data hold tens of thousands of distinct CDR3 sequences, with 9.4% observed a single time. The CDR3 extends over 15 amino acids. Germline-derived CDR1 and CDR2 are SGDLS and YYNGEE. V was trimmed by 4 bases and J by 5 bases, leaving 16 bases between them.

The origin of this receptor is a woman aged 40 to 49 with alopecia areata. Some clones in this sample may be carry-over from other donors' samples. Sequences were derived from whole blood, sampled in connection with sensitization to the hapten diphenylcyclopropenone (DPC). The chain has TRBV9 and TRBJ2-1; possibly TRBD1 for D (5 bases). CDR3 in amino acids: CASSIAGSLHNEQFF. The CDR3 bases are TGTGCCAGCAGCATCGCAGGGTCCCTCCACAATGAGCAGTTCTTC.